Ten or more counts support the clone carrying this T cell receptor beta chain. TCRdb re-analysed the RACE reads in MiXCR, keeping a single row per CDR3 protein. The repertoire holds approximately 350,000 distinct CDR3 sequences, with 6% to 8.5% as singletons. Described time point: patch test 1, 2 weeks after DPC sensitization. The treatment: therapeutic diphenylcyclopropenone sensitization with weekly scalp DPC. Staff drew blood before applying each patch test. The sample is drawn from a study of human T cells and chemical hapten exposure. Study in general: Patients were given diphenylcyclopropenone on the scalp weekly across the roughly 25-week study. Patch tests applied 0.01% DPC to the upper back, read at 6 days. Alopecia universalis, totalis or areata was present in patients who were mostly female.

This CDR3 comprises 15 residues. CDR1 ENHRY and CDR2 SYGVKD come from the germline V gene. The V end was cut by 0 bases, the J end by 11 bases, with 18 bases between. The rearrangement links TRBV10-3 to TRBJ2-3; tentatively, D is TRBD2 (5 bases). The source material was whole blood, sampled in connection with sensitization to the hapten diphenylcyclopropenone (DPC). The sequence was collected from a woman younger than 35 with alopecia areata. Some clones in this sample may be carry-over from other donors' samples. The CDR3 is CAISESFGKPVRQYF. Here the CDR3 DNA reads TGTGCCATCAGTGAGTCGTTCGGGAAACCCGTGAGGCAGTATTTT.